The following is a T cell receptor beta chain sequence with its context. Source study methods: Amplification of reference gene primers provided the estimated nucleated cell counts. The assay was immunoSEQ multiplex PCR, and TCRdb's table has in-frame clones only and misses some. V, J and clone size reflect that table, while D and trimming were determined from the DNA. The top ten clones hold 2% to 2.5% of a sample with about 120,000 clones, approximately 82% of them seen once. This sample is drawn from a study of blood T cell repertoires in COVID-19. From germline, CDR1 is KGHSH and CDR2 LQKENI. The CDR3 extends over 18 amino acids. Trimming took 6 bases from V and 3 from J; bases not matched to a gene: 18.

This chain uses TRBV18 with TRBJ2-5; 8 nucleotides line up with TRBD2. This TCR derives from a man younger than 45 with acute or convalescent COVID-19. The source material was peripheral blood. The CDR3 nucleotides read TGTGCCAGCTCCCCGACCGGGACTAGTAATTTCGCTAAAGAGACCCAGTACTTC. Its protein is CASSPTGTSNFAKETQYF.